A single sample is the source of the 24 T cell receptor beta chains below, sequenced in a study of glioma-infiltrating T cells after dendritic cell vaccination. Profiled with immunoSEQ multiplex PCR; TCRdb holds only in-frame clones, not every one. The data hold over 55,000 clones, with roughly 80% observed a single time. The time point here: after dendritic cell vaccination, including at tumor progression/relapse. Here the sequenced sample was blood, taken after dendritic cell vaccination. The source of these receptors is a human donor with glioblastoma.

This clone was counted a few times. This chain links TRBV10-3 with TRBJ1-4; 7 bases fit TRBD1. Trimming at V came to 6 bases and at J to 6 bases, leaving 7 bases not matched to a gene. The CDR3 length is 14 residues. Per germline, CDR1 ENHRY and CDR2 SYGVKD. The CDR3 DNA follows: TGTGCCATCAGCCATACAGGGGCGGATGAAAAACTGTTTTTT. It is translated as CAISHTGADEKLFF.

This clone was seen a handful of times. CDR3 bases: TGCGCCAGCAGACCTCCCAACAGGGATGAGCAGTTCTTC. It yields the protein CASRPPNRDEQFF. The chain links TRBV5-1 to TRBJ2-1, with a tentative D call TRBD1 (6 bases). V lost 5 bases and J lost 8, with 14 bases in between. Looked up from germline, CDR1 is SGHRS and CDR2 is YFSETQ. This CDR3 region has 13 residues.

V gene TRBV19 combines with J gene TRBJ1-2, with a weak D call TRBD1 (5 bases). There are 16 residues in the CDR3. CDR1 and CDR2 from the germline V gene are LNHDA and SQIVND (reference sequence). V lost 5 bases to trimming and J lost 4 bases, with 20 bases between them. CDR3 in DNA: TGTGCCAGTAGTCTCCCATATCGGGGGATCCTCTATGGCTACACCTTC. This translates into CASSLPYRGILYGYTF.

About this clone itself: Compared with germline, one end of the junction differs, possibly owing to a read error. The chain uses TRBV5-1 and TRBJ1-2; tentatively, D is TRBD1 (5 bases). The germline gives CDR1 SGHRS, CDR2 YFSETQ. This CDR3 is 14 amino acids long. The CDR3 here is CASSPTTANYGYTF. The CDR3, as DNA: TGCGCCAGCAGCCCCACGACAGCTAATTATGGCTACACCTTC.

The CDR3 here is CASSEVSASGAADTQYF. In DNA, the CDR3 is TGTGCCAGCAGTGAAGTGTCGGCTAGCGGGGCAGCAGATACGCAGTATTTT. The V gene is TRBV2, the J gene TRBJ2-3, with 9 bases lining up with TRBD2. V was clipped by 1 base and J by 4 bases; unmatched bases: 9. This CDR3 has 17 amino acids. The germline V gene encodes CDR1 SNHLY and CDR2 FYNNEI.

This rearrangement joins TRBV18 to TRBJ1-6; D is possibly TRBD1 (5 bases). V was clipped by 0 bases and J by 8 bases, with 14 bases between them. CDR1 and CDR2 (germline): KGHSH, LQKENI. The CDR3 totals 16 residues. CDR3 in amino acids: CASSPPSGQGYSPLHF. CDR3 DNA sequence: TGTGCCAGCTCACCACCCTCAGGGCAGGGCTATTCACCCCTCCACTTT. Using reference TRBV18 and TRBJ1-6 for the parts outside the CDR3, the full variable domain is NAGVMQNPRHLVRRRGQEARLRCSPMKGHSHVYWYRQLPEEGLKFMVYLQKENIIDESGMPKERFSAEFPKEGPSILRIQQVVRGDSAAYFCASSPPSGQGYSPLHFGNGTRLTVT.

This clone was observed a handful of times. The chain joins TRBV19 to TRBJ2-3; 7 positions match TRBD1. There are 14 residues in the CDR3. The V gene end was trimmed by 5 bases and the J gene end by 4 bases; junction bases not matched to a gene: 6. The germline V gene encodes CDR1 LNHDA and CDR2 SQIVND (reference sequence). CDR3 region: CASSETGSPDTQYF. The CDR3 DNA reads TGTGCCAGTAGTGAGACAGGGAGCCCAGATACGCAGTATTTT.

This chain links TRBV12-5 with TRBJ1-1; D not resolved. V shed 7 bases and J shed 3 bases, with 15 bases lying between them. Germline V gene sequence: CDR1 LGHNT, CDR2 FRNRAP. The CDR3 is 14 residues long. CDR3 sequence reads: CASDSGRRHTEAFF. The CDR3 DNA reads TGTGCTAGTGATTCGGGGAGGAGGCACACTGAAGCTTTCTTT.

The chain couples TRBV19 to TRBJ1-2; D is unclear. This CDR3 region has 15 residues. Germline V lookup: CDR1 LNHDA, CDR2 SQIVND (reference sequence). Trimming left V 3 bases short and J 4 bases short, with 15 bases between. Written as DNA, the CDR3 is TGTGCCAGTAGTATTTTGTACAGAAACTTCTATGGCTACACCTTC. Translating gives CASSILYRNFYGYTF.

The chain is built from TRBV6-7 and TRBJ2-6; the D gene is possibly TRBD2 (5 bases). TRBV6-7 carries the ORF label, with uncertain function. Trimming shortened V by 4 bases and J by 0 bases, and 16 bases separated the two germline ends. This CDR3 has 18 residues. The CDR3 spells CASSFLEARTSGANVLTF. The CDR3 DNA follows: TGTGCCAGCAGTTTTTTGGAGGCGCGCACCTCTGGGGCCAACGTCCTGACTTTC.

The chain uses TRBV7-6 and TRBJ2-3; 7 positions match TRBD1. The CDR3 runs 17 residues. Trimming removed 5 bases from V and 1 base from J; junction bases left unmatched: 12. CDR1 and CDR2 (germline): SGHVS, FNYEAQ. The CDR3 here is CASSQIRGFSGTDTQYF. The CDR3 DNA sequence: TGTGCCAGCAGCCAGATCAGGGGGTTTAGTGGCACAGATACGCAGTATTTT. Filled out from reference TRBV7-6 and TRBJ2-3, the complete variable domain reads GAGVSQSPRYKVTKRGQDVALRCDPISGHVSLYWYRQALGQGPEFLTYFNYEAQQDKSGLPNDRFSAERPEGSISTLTIQRTEQRDSAMYRCASSQIRGFSGTDTQYFGPGTRLTVL.

The rearrangement uses TRBV19 and TRBJ2-7; the D gene is possibly TRBD2 (5 bases). CDR3 length: 15 residues. V lost 3 bases and J 0 bases, leaving 12 bases between the germline ends. The germline gives CDR1 LNHDA, CDR2 SQIVND (reference sequence). The CDR3 nucleotides are TGTGCCAGTAGTATGGGAGAACCAAGCTCCTACGAGCAGTACTTC. Its translation: CASSMGEPSSYEQYF.

This clone has a handful of counts. J is TRBJ1-2 and V is TRBV9, with 9 bases that match TRBD1. This CDR3 has 16 amino acids. V lost 0 bases, J lost 3 bases, and 6 bases stayed unmatched. The germline V gene encodes CDR1 SGDLS and CDR2 YYNGEE. CDR3 protein: CASSVDRGQGDYGYTF. In DNA form, the CDR3 reads TGTGCCAGCAGCGTAGACAGGGGACAGGGTGACTATGGCTACACCTTC.

The chain joins TRBV5-6 to TRBJ1-6; no definite D call. The germline gives CDR1 SGHDT, CDR2 YYEEEE. CDR3 length equals 13 residues. V was shortened by 0 bases and J by 13 bases, with 11 bases between the two germline ends. CDR3 amino acids: CASSLDRFGPLHF. Here the CDR3 DNA reads TGTGCCAGCAGCTTGGATAGGTTCGGGCCCCTCCACTTT.

The chain couples TRBV30 to TRBJ1-1; D ambiguous. The CDR3 runs 11 residues. V was pared by 4 bases and J by 3 bases, with 6 bases between. CDR1 GTSNPN and CDR2 SVGIG come from the germline V gene (reference sequence). For the CDR3, the DNA is TGTGCCTGGACGAGGCACACTGAAGCTTTCTTT. Protein: CAWTRHTEAFF.

This clone was observed a few times. The chain has TRBV4-2 and TRBJ1-5, with no clear D. The germline CDR1 and CDR2 sequences are LGHNA and YNFKEQ. There are 14 residues in the CDR3. Trimming cost V 4 bases and J 1 base, with 8 bases left between them. The CDR3 here is CASSLEGSNQPQHF. For the CDR3, the DNA is TGTGCCAGCAGCCTGGAGGGCAGCAATCAGCCCCAGCATTTT.

V usage is TRBV27 and J usage is TRBJ1-2, with TRBD1 as a possible D gene (6 bases). The CDR3 is 15 amino acids. The V end lost 6 bases, the J end lost 3 bases, and 17 bases lay between the germline ends. Germline lookup yields CDR1 MNHEY and CDR2 SMNVEV (reference sequence). In DNA form, the CDR3 reads TGTGCCAGCAGCGACCTGGGGGGGGCATACTATGGCTACACCTTC. The encoded protein is CASSDLGGAYYGYTF.

The chain joins TRBV5-8 to TRBJ2-4, with no clear D. With 0 bases removed from V and 1 base from J, the gap between germline ends came to 17 bases. Germline values: CDR1 SGHTS, CDR2 YDEGEE. The CDR3 has 18 residues. This CDR3 reads CASSLGYLLTKAKNIQYF. CDR3 nucleotides: TGTGCCAGCAGCTTGGGGTACTTACTAACAAAGGCCAAAAACATTCAGTACTTC.

The chain employs TRBV6-5 and TRBJ2-4, with D unresolved. The CDR3 is 15 residues long. V was clipped by 5 bases and J by 3 bases, with 14 bases between them. CDR1 is MNHEY and CDR2 is SVGAGI in the germline V gene. The CDR3 spells CASSPDFRVKNIQYF. In DNA, the CDR3 is TGTGCCAGCAGTCCTGATTTTCGAGTCAAAAACATTCAGTACTTC.

This sequence joins TRBV27 and TRBJ1-1; possible D gene TRBD1, 6 bases. CDR3 length equals 17 residues. Trimming took off 6 bases at V and 0 bases at J, with 20 bases between the two ends. Germline-derived CDR1 and CDR2 are MNHEY and SMNVEV (reference sequence). The CDR3 is CASRAKQGFLMNTEAFF. Written as DNA, the CDR3 is TGTGCCAGCAGGGCAAAACAGGGTTTCCTAATGAACACTGAAGCTTTCTTT.

This clone occurred once. The rearrangement uses TRBV11-3 and TRBJ2-5, with 11 bases fitting TRBD2. The CDR3 is 20 residues long. Trimming cost V 4 bases and J 1 base; bases outside gene matches: 17. Germline-derived CDR1 and CDR2 are SGHNT and YENEEA. CDR3 region: CASSSFLKTSGESSQETQYF. The CDR3 DNA is TGTGCCAGCAGCTCGTTCCTTAAGACTAGCGGGGAAAGCTCCCAAGAGACCCAGTACTTC. The full variable domain, rest sourced from reference TRBV11-3 and TRBJ2-5, is EAGVVQSPRYKIIEKKQPVAFWCNPISGHNTLYWYLQNLGQGPELLIRYENEEAVDDSQLPKDRFSAERLKGVDSTLKIQPAELGDSAVYLCASSSFLKTSGESSQETQYFGPGTRLLVL.

Only a few counts were recorded for this clone. The rearrangement joins TRBV25-1 to TRBJ1-2; no firm D call. Trimming took 6 bases from V and 4 from J, leaving 12 bases between them. This CDR3 is built from 13 residues. Per germline, CDR1 MGHDK and CDR2 SYGVNS. The CDR3 DNA is TGTGCCAGCAGCTCTCAGACATCCTATGGCTACACCTTC. The encoded protein is CASSSQTSYGYTF.

This chain links TRBV4-2 with TRBJ2-3; perhaps TRBD2 as D (6 bases). V lost 3 bases to trimming and J lost 2 bases, with 12 bases between them. Germline V gives CDR1 LGHNA, CDR2 YNFKEQ. CDR3 length: 15 residues. This CDR3 reads CASSHLRGYTDTQYF. The CDR3 region has the DNA TGTGCCAGCAGCCACCTGCGGGGATACACAGATACGCAGTATTTT.

V and J are TRBV4-3 and TRBJ2-2; D gene ambiguous. The CDR3 runs to 15 residues. CDR1 is LGHNA and CDR2 is YSLEER in the germline V gene. Trimming stripped 0 bases from V and 7 bases from J, with 12 bases between. The CDR3, as DNA: TGCGCCAGCAGCCAAGATCAGTATGGGCTCGGGGAGCTGTTTTTT. This sequence encodes CASSQDQYGLGELFF.